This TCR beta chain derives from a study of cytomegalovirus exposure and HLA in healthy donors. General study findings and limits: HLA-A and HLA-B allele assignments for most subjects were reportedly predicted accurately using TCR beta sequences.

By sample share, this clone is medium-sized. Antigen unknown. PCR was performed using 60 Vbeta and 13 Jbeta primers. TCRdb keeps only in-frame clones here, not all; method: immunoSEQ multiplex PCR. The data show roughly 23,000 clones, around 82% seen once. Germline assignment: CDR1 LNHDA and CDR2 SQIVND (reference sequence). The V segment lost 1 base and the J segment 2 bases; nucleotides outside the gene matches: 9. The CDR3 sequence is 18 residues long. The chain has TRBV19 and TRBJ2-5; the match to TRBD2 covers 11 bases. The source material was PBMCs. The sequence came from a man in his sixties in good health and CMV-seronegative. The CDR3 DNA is TGTGCCAGTAGTATAGTGGCAGGGACTAGCGGAGAACAAGAGACCCAGTACTTC. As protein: CASSIVAGTSGEQETQYF. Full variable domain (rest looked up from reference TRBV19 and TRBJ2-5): DGGITQSPKYLFRKEGQNVTLSCEQNLNHDAMYWYRQDPGQGLRLIYYSQIVNDFQKGDIAEGYSVSREKKESFPLTVTSAQKNPTAFYLCASSIVAGTSGEQETQYFGPGTRLLVL.